This T cell receptor (beta chain) derives from a study of Graves' ophthalmopathy and Graves' hyperthyroidism. Broader study findings: Discrimination between ophthalmopathy and stable hyperthyroidism by a 13-signature model showed more than 85% sensitivity and almost 83% specificity.

There are 11 residues in the CDR3. Germline V gene data show CDR1 as DFQATT and CDR2 as SNEGSKA (reference sequence). The V and J ends lost 8 bases and 7 bases respectively, with 12 bases between them. Beta-chain TCR CDR3 regions were amplified from RNA transcripts. In the first round, RT-PCR was carried out with HTBI primers, and a multiplex PCR formed the second round. TCRdb reprocessed the multiplex PCR reads with MiXCR, giving one entry per CDR3 protein. The table lists roughly 1.1 million distinct CDR3 sequences, around a third of them singletons, with around 10% in the top ten. Of note for this clonotype: Its antigen is unidentified.

The material sequenced was peripheral blood or thyroid tissue (not recorded which). The TCR was taken from an adult man with Graves' hyperthyroidism. The rearrangement uses TRBV20-1 and TRBJ1-5; D call uncertain. As DNA, the CDR3 is TGCAGTTTATCCGGGGTACAGCCCCAGCATTTT. Translated, it gives CSLSGVQPQHF.